This is a list of T cell receptor beta chains from one sample in a study of blood T cell repertoires in COVID-19. Produced via immunoSEQ multiplex PCR; TCRdb's table is partial and in-frame only. Seen here are fewer than 200,000 clones, 70% to 90% observed once, and the top ten hold 6% to 9%. The sequencing input was peripheral blood. The receptor source for this set is a man aged 35-49 years who had recovered from COVID-19. Both conserved end residues are part of each CDR3. The order of the fields is clone size, V gene, CDR3 protein. Expanded clones are given a class, and other clones once, few, many or no size at all.

NA | TRBV28 | CASSHGSSGASYEQYF
NA | TRBV4-3 | CASSQTTGGLTEAFF
NA | TRBV7-8 | CASSLMRGLGEQYF
NA | TRBV18 | CASSPPAQGEAFF
once | TRBV18 | CASSPDRNYEQYF
NA | TRBV19 | CASSLTGNTGELFF
NA | TRBV4-1 | CASSPDKYYGYTF
NA | TRBV6-5 | CASSYGLAPRPETQYF
NA | TRBV7-8 | CASSLVDTGELFF
NA | TRBV6-5 | CASRQGLSSPLHF
NA | TRBV9 | CASGGQPNTGELFF
NA | TRBV9 | CASSVQGFYEQYF
NA | TRBV4-3 | CASSQDKAKNIQYF
few | TRBV5-6 | CASSWGGGTSGDEQFF
NA | TRBV7-9 | CASSLGDRDEQYF
NA | TRBV7-9 | CASSAHGGGGNQPQHF
NA | TRBV5-4 | CASSAGLANTGELFF
NA | TRBV7-2 | CASSSGGRQPQHF
NA | TRBV7-2 | CASSSMTVSYEQYF
NA | TRBV9 | CASSVVGAGETQYF
NA | TRBV6-5 | CASSPGGAPYEQYF
NA | TRBV27 | CASSTSGGLVDTQYF
once | TRBV27 | CASSLRAGALNEQFF
few | TRBV5-1 | CASSTLQGTYEQYF
NA | TRBV10-3 | CAISHGGFGSPLHF
NA | TRBV10-3 | CATEDSKTGNTIYF
NA | TRBV30 | CAWRKWQGASYEQYF
few | TRBV18 | CASSPRGQGSYEQYF
NA | TRBV20-1 | CSASLAGTDTQYF
NA | TRBV19 | CASSIDWVRGYGYTF
once | TRBV19 | CASSTVGHSFSPLHF
NA | TRBV7-9 | CASSLKRGTQETQYF
NA | TRBV7-2 | CASSSWARGETQYF
NA | TRBV11-2 | CASSPEPSGGIGELFF
many | TRBV6-2/TRBV6-3 | CASSPTEVGTQYF
NA | TRBV29-1 | CSHITGKGGYTF
NA | TRBV29-1 | CSGGGGSTYEQYF
NA | TRBV27 | CASRGNSPLHF
NA | TRBV29-1 | CSVNGGGEYQETQYF
NA | TRBV30 | CAWSETGAYGYTF
NA | TRBV30 | CAWSAGSGNTIYF